This T cell receptor (beta chain) was obtained from a study of identifying expanded T cells in peripheral blood. Study findings and constraints: Over two and four weeks, about 16 and 20 clones changed, versus 1.2 between replicates.

Sequencing was performed with immunoSEQ multiplex PCR; in TCRdb, only in-frame clones are kept and a portion is missing. This repertoire shows over 45,000 clones, approximately 82% found once; its top ten account for over 15%. Notes on this clone: The antigen is unknown.

The CDR3 has 15 residues. The J segment lost 5 bases and the V segment lost 1 base, leaving 0 bases of the junction unmatched. Germline CDR1 SGHTA, CDR2 FQGNSA. The chain uses TRBV7-2 and TRBJ2-2, with TRBD2 matching 11 bases. The sequence came from a person aged 18 to 70 in good health. The sample taken for sequencing was blood. This CDR3 reads CASSLGTSGTGELFF. The CDR3 DNA follows: TGTGCCAGCAGCTTAGGGACTAGCGGGACCGGGGAGCTGTTTTTT.